The clone carrying this T cell receptor beta chain was counted a few times. This table comes from immunoSEQ multiplex PCR, and its TCRdb copy is limited to in-frame clones, with some not included. The sample holds more than 10,000 clones, around 60% seen once. The germline CDR1 and CDR2 sequences are SGHVS and FNYEAQ. The CDR3 extends over 13 amino acids. V was clipped by 1 base and J by 3 bases, with 6 bases between them. The entry originates in a study of neoadjuvant anti-PD-1 for oral cavity cancer. The TCR comes from a person aged 40 to 85 with oral cavity squamous cell carcinoma. This chain connects TRBV7-6 to TRBJ1-1; D is unresolved. The sequencing used PBMCs, collected before nivolumab (anti-PD-1) treatment. The CDR3 coding sequence is TGTGCCAGCAGCTTAGAGTTAGACACTGAAGCTTTCTTT. It is translated as CASSLELDTEAFF.